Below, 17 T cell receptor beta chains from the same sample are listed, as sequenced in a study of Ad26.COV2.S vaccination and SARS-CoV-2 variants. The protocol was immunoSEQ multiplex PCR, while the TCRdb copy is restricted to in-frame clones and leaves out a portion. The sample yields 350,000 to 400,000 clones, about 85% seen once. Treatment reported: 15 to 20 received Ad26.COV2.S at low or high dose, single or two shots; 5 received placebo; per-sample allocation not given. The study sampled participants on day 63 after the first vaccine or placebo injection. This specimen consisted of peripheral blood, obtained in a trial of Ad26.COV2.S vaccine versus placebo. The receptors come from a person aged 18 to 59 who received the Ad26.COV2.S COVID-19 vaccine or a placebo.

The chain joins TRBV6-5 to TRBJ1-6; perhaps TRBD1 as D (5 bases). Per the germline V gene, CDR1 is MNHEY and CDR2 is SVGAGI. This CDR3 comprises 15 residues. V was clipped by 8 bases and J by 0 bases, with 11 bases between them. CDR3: CASLQASSYNSPLHF. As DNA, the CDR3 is TGTGCCAGCCTACAGGCCAGCTCCTATAATTCACCCCTCCACTTT.

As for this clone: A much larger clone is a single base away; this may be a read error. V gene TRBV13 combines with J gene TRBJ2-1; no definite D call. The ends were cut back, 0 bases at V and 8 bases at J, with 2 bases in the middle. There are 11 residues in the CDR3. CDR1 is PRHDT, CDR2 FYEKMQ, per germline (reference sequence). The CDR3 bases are TGTGCCAGCAGCTTAGGAGATGAGCAGTTCTTC. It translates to CASSLGDEQFF.

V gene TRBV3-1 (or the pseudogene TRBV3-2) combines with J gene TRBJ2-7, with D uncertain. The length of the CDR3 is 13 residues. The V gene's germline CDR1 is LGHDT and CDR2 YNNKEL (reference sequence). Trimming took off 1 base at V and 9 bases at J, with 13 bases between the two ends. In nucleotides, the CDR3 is TGTGCCAGCAGCCAAGGAAGGGAAGGCCCGCAGTACTTC. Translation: CASSQGREGPQYF.

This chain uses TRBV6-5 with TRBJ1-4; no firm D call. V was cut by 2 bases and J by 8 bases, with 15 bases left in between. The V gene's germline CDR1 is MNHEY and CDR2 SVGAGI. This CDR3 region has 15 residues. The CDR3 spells CASSYSDGLGEKLFF. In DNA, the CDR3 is TGTGCCAGCAGTTACAGCGACGGACTTGGGGAAAAACTGTTTTTT.

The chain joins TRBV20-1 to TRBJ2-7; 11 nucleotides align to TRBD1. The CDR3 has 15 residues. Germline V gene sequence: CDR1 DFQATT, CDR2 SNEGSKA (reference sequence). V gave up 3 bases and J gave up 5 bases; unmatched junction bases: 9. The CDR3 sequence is CSASLGQGVTDEQYF. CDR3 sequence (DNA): TGCAGTGCTAGTCTGGGACAGGGGGTCACGGACGAGCAGTACTTC.

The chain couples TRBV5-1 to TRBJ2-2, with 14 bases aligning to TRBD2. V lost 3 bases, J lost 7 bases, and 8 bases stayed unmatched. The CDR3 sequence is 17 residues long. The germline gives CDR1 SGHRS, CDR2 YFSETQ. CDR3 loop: CASSSTTSGGAVGELFF. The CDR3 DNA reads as TGCGCCAGCAGCTCCACGACTAGCGGGGGGGCTGTCGGGGAGCTGTTTTTT.

The CDR3 here is CAISDQDNSPLHF. The DNA of the CDR3 is TGTGCCATCAGTGACCAGGATAATTCACCCCTCCACTTT. The chain has TRBV10-3 and TRBJ1-6; no clear D. In germline, CDR1 is ENHRY, CDR2 SYGVKD. This CDR3 has 13 amino acids. The germline V and J ends were trimmed by 3 bases and 5 bases, with 5 bases remaining between them.

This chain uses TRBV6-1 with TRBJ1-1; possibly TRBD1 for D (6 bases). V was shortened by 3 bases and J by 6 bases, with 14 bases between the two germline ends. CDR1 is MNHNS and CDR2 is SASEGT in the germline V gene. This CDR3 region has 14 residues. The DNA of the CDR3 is TGTGCCAGCAGTGAGACGACAGGATTCGCTGAAGCTTTCTTT. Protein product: CASSETTGFAEAFF.

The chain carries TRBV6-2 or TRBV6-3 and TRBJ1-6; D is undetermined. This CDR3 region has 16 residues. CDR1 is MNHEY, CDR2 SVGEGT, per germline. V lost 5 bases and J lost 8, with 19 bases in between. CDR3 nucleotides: TGTGCCAGCAGTGACGGTGGCGGGGAACGTTATTCACCCCTCCACTTT. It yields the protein CASSDGGGERYSPLHF.

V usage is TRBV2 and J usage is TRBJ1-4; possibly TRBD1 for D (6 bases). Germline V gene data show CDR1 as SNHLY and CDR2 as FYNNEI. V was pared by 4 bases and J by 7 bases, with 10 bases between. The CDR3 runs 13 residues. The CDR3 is CASSGGAAEKLFF. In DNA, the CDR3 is TGTGCCAGCAGTGGGGGGGCCGCTGAAAAACTGTTTTTT.

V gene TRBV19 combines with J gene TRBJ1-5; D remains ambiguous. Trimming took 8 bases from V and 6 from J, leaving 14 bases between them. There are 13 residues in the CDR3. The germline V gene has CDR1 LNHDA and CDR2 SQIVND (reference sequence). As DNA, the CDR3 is TGTGCCAGTGGCCTGGCGGCGTCTCAGCCCCAGCATTTT. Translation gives CASGLAASQPQHF.

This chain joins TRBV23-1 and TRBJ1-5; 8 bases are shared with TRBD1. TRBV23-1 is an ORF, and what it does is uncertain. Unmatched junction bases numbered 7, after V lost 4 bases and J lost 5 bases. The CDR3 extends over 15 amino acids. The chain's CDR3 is CASSPRQGAHQPQHF. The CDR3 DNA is TGCGCCAGCAGTCCCCGGCAGGGGGCCCATCAGCCCCAGCATTTT.

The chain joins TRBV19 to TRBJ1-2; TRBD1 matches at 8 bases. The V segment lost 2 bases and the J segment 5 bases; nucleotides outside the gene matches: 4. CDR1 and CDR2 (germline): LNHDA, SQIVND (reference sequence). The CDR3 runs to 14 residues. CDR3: CASSIQGASYGYTF. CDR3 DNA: TGTGCCAGTAGTATACAGGGGGCGAGTTATGGCTACACCTTC. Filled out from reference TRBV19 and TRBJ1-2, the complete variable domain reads DGGITQSPKYLFRKEGQNVTLSCEQNLNHDAMYWYRQDPGQGLRLIYYSQIVNDFQKGDIAEGYSVSREKKESFPLTVTSAQKNPTAFYLCASSIQGASYGYTFGSGTRLTVV.

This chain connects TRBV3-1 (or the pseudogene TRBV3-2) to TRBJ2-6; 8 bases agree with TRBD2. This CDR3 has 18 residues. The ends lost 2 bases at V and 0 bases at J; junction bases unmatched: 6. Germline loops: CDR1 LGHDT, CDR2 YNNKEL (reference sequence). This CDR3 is CASSQRAGGRSGANVLTF. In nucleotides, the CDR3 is TGTGCCAGCAGCCAACGGGCGGGGGGCCGCTCTGGGGCCAACGTCCTGACTTTC.

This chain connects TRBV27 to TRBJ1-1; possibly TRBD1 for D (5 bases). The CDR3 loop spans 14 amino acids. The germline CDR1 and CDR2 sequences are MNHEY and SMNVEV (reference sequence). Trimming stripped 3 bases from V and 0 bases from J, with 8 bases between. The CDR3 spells CASSLGRMNTEAFF. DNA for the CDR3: TGTGCCAGCAGTTTGGGACGAATGAACACTGAAGCTTTCTTT.

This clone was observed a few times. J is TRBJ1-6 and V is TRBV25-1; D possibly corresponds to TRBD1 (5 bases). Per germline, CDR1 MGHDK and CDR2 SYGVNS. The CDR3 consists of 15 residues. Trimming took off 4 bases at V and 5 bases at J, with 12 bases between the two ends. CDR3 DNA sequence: TGTGCCAGCAGTGCGAGGGGACCTAATAATTCACCCCTCCACTTT. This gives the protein CASSARGPNNSPLHF.

CDR3 sequence reads: CASSALGQGAIEQFF. For the CDR3, the DNA is TGTGCCAGCAGCGCGTTGGGACAGGGGGCTATTGAGCAGTTCTTC. This chain links TRBV9 with TRBJ2-1; 12 nucleotides line up with TRBD1. J lost 9 bases, V lost 3 bases, and 7 bases had no gene match. Germline lookup yields CDR1 SGDLS and CDR2 YYNGEE. The CDR3 runs to 15 residues.